What follows are 19 T cell receptor beta chains derived from one specimen sequenced in a study of immune cell composition in non-small cell lung cancer. Repertoires were generated with immunoSEQ multiplex PCR, while TCRdb's copy carries only in-frame clones and drops some. Of around 3,200 clones detected, about 83% appear once; the ten largest clones hold around 4.5%. Input material: lung tumor tissue. The receptors derive from a human donor with non-small cell lung cancer.

The chain combines TRBV15 with TRBJ1-3; no firm D call. The CDR3 runs to 14 residues. Germline CDR1 is LNHNV and CDR2 is YYDKDF (reference sequence). The V and J ends lost 2 bases and 0 bases respectively, with 5 bases between them. The CDR3 here is CATSRPDSGNTIYF. CDR3 coding DNA: TGTGCCACCAGCAGACCAGACTCTGGAAACACCATATATTTT.

This chain links TRBV28 with TRBJ1-1; 8 positions match TRBD1. Germline V gene data show CDR1 as MDHEN and CDR2 as SYDVKM. The length of the CDR3 is 19 residues. With 3 bases clipped from V and 1 base from J, the junction kept 16 bases outside the gene matches. The DNA for the CDR3 is TGTGCCAGCAGTTTCCCAAGGACAGGGAAGATGGCGTGGAACACTGAAGCTTTCTTT. Its translation: CASSFPRTGKMAWNTEAFF. Complete variable domain (other parts from reference TRBV28 and TRBJ1-1): DVKVTQSSRYLVKRTGEKVFLECVQDMDHENMFWYRQDPGLGLRLIYFSYDVKMKEKGDIPEGYSVSREKKERFSLILESASTNQTSMYLCASSFPRTGKMAWNTEAFFGQGTRLTVV.

This chain links TRBV9 with TRBJ2-7; TRBD2 agrees at 7 bases. CDR1 and CDR2 from the germline V gene are SGDLS and YYNGEE. The CDR3 consists of 16 residues. With 0 bases clipped from V and 4 bases from J, the junction kept 10 bases outside the gene matches. The CDR3 spells CASSVDHDGGEYEQYF. The CDR3 nucleotides read TGTGCCAGCAGCGTAGACCACGATGGGGGGGAGTACGAGCAGTACTTC.

The chain couples TRBV5-1 to TRBJ1-1, with TRBD1 identical over 7 bases. V was clipped by 4 bases and J by 1 base; unmatched bases: 4. The CDR3 length is 14 residues. The V gene's germline CDR1 is SGHRS and CDR2 YFSETQ. CDR3 DNA: TGCGCCAGCAGCATGAACAGGGGGAACACTGAAGCTTTCTTT. Its protein is CASSMNRGNTEAFF.

This clone was observed once. J is TRBJ1-6 and V is TRBV30, with D hard to call. The CDR3 covers 15 residues. The V gene's germline CDR1 is GTSNPN and CDR2 SVGIG (reference sequence). V was clipped by 3 bases and J by 9 bases, with 18 bases between them. DNA of the CDR3: TGTGCCTGGAGAAAGGCCGGCTGGTCGGGTTCACCCCTCCACTTT. Translated, it gives CAWRKAGWSGSPLHF.

The V call is TRBV5-1, the J call TRBJ2-3; 11 bases map to TRBD1. Germline V gene lookup returns CDR1 SGHRS and CDR2 YFSETQ. Germline trimming cut 3 bases from V and 5 bases from J; bases unmatched to any gene: 2. The CDR3 sequence is 14 residues long. The CDR3 here is CASSSGTGGDTQYF. The CDR3 nucleotides are TGCGCCAGCAGCTCCGGGACAGGGGGAGATACGCAGTATTTT. The entire variable domain, with the rest obtained from reference TRBV5-1 and TRBJ2-3, is as follows: KAGVTQTPRYLIKTRGQQVTLSCSPISGHRSVSWYQQTPGQGLQFLFEYFSETQRNKGNFPGRFSGRQFSNSRSEMNVSTLELGDSALYLCASSSGTGGDTQYFGPGTRLTVL.

The chain joins TRBV6-1 to TRBJ1-4, with a weak D call TRBD1 (6 bases). V was clipped by 1 base and J by 8 bases, with 23 bases between them. This CDR3 is 18 amino acids long. CDR1 is MNHNS and CDR2 is SASEGT in the germline V gene. The CDR3 DNA sequence: TGTGCCAGCAGTGAAGATAGTTCTGCGGGGGCGGAAAGGGAAAAACTGTTTTTT. This gives the protein CASSEDSSAGAEREKLFF.

The rearrangement links TRBV5-1 to TRBJ2-2; D not certain. Germline assignment: CDR1 SGHRS and CDR2 YFSETQ. The CDR3 has 13 residues. V was cut by 4 bases and J by 7 bases, with 11 bases left in between. The CDR3 region is CASSVLQFGELFF. The DNA for the CDR3 is TGCGCCAGCAGCGTACTACAATTCGGGGAGCTGTTTTTT.

The rearrangement links TRBV25-1 to TRBJ1-5, with 9 nucleotides matching TRBD1. The CDR3 length is 14 residues. Germline V gene data show CDR1 as MGHDK and CDR2 as SYGVNS. The ends lost 3 bases at V and 6 bases at J; junction bases unmatched: 3. CDR3 protein: CASSETGGGQPQHF. In nucleotides, the CDR3 is TGTGCCAGCAGTGAGACAGGGGGAGGTCAGCCCCAGCATTTT.

The chain joins TRBV10-3 to TRBJ2-2; 8 nucleotides align to TRBD2. The CDR3 has 14 residues. Per the germline V gene, CDR1 is ENHRY and CDR2 is SYGVKD. The V segment lost 7 bases and the J segment 8 bases; nucleotides outside the gene matches: 9. As DNA, the CDR3 is TGTGCCATCAAAAGCGGGGGAGCATTTGGGGAGCTGTTTTTT. Protein: CAIKSGGAFGELFF.

The chain is built from TRBV10-1 and TRBJ2-3; possible D gene TRBD2, 6 bases. CDR1 and CDR2 (germline): WNHNN, SYGVQD (reference sequence). There are 13 residues in the CDR3. Deletions cut 2 bases from V and 8 bases from J, with 11 bases between. The CDR3 spells CASSEDRLGTQYF. The CDR3 DNA follows: TGCGCCAGCAGTGAGGACCGACTAGGTACGCAGTATTTT.

CDR3 DNA sequence: TGTGCCTGGAGGGGTCAGGGGGTTAATGAAAAACTGTTTTTT. Translation: CAWRGQGVNEKLFF. The chain joins TRBV30 to TRBJ1-4; 7 bases line up with TRBD1. Germline CDR1 reads GTSNPN; CDR2 reads SVGIG (reference sequence). The CDR3 is 14 residues long. V trimming: 3 bases; J trimming: 4 bases; junction bases outside the gene matches: 5.

This clone was recorded only once. The CDR3 DNA reads TGCGCCAGCAGCGGACGACAGGGTGGTGATACGCAGTATTTT. Translated, it gives CASSGRQGGDTQYF. This chain links TRBV5-1 with TRBJ2-3; TRBD1 matches 7 bases. The CDR3 length is 14 residues. V lost 4 bases and J lost 6; bases outside the gene matches: 8. Germline loops: CDR1 SGHRS, CDR2 YFSETQ.

There are a few counts of this clone. V is TRBV28 and J is TRBJ2-1; 8 bases line up with TRBD2. Germline lookup yields CDR1 MDHEN and CDR2 SYDVKM. The CDR3 is made up of 15 amino acids. Losses at the gene ends were 3 bases for V and 12 bases for J; bases not matched to a gene: 13. CDR3 region: CASSFGYGGGVGQFF. DNA for the CDR3: TGTGCCAGCAGTTTCGGTTACGGGGGGGGTGTCGGGCAGTTCTTC.

The chain has TRBV2 and TRBJ1-4; TRBD1 matches 8 bases. CDR3 length: 13 residues. CDR1 and CDR2 from the germline V gene are SNHLY and FYNNEI. The V segment lost 10 bases and the J segment 5 bases; nucleotides outside the gene matches: 6. The CDR3: CATNGQGNEKLFF. The CDR3 DNA reads as TGTGCCACTAACGGACAGGGCAATGAAAAACTGTTTTTT. The variable domain in full, with the rest retrieved from reference TRBV2 and TRBJ1-4, is EPEVTQTPSHQVTQMGQEVILRCVPISNHLYFYWYRQILGQKVEFLVSFYNNEISEKSEIFDDQFSVERPDGSNFTLKIRSTKLEDSAMYFCATNGQGNEKLFFGSGTQLSVL.

The rearrangement uses TRBV27 and TRBJ1-1; a possible D gene is TRBD1 (5 bases). The CDR3 covers 15 residues. Trimming took off 8 bases at V and 1 base at J, with 17 bases between the two ends. Germline CDR1 is MNHEY and CDR2 is SMNVEV (reference sequence). The CDR3 DNA sequence: TGTGCCAGCCTTCGACGCGGGGCCTCGAACACTGAAGCTTTCTTT. Encoded protein: CASLRRGASNTEAFF.

The chain carries TRBV5-4 and TRBJ2-3; 11 bases are a match to TRBD2. The CDR3 sequence is 17 residues long. CDR1 is SGHNT and CDR2 is YYREEE in the germline V gene (reference sequence). V trimming: 0 bases; J trimming: 4 bases; junction bases outside the gene matches: 7. The CDR3 DNA reads TGTGCCAGCAGCTTGGTGGCTAGCGGGGGGCTGGCAGATACGCAGTATTTT. Protein sequence: CASSLVASGGLADTQYF.

V usage is TRBV5-5 and J usage is TRBJ1-4; unclear D gene. Trimming took 3 bases from V and 8 from J, leaving 17 bases between them. Germline CDR1 is SGHKS and CDR2 is YYEKEE (reference sequence). The CDR3 has 15 amino acids. The CDR3: CASSWTGSRGEKLFF. The DNA of the CDR3 is TGTGCCAGCAGCTGGACGGGGTCCCGGGGAGAAAAACTGTTTTTT.

This sequence joins TRBV19 and TRBJ2-2; 10 bases are a match to TRBD1. The CDR3 is 14 amino acids. Germline V gives CDR1 LNHDA, CDR2 SQIVND (reference sequence). V lost 3 bases and J lost 5; bases outside the gene matches: 0. DNA for the CDR3: TGTGCCAGTAGTATGGGACAGGGGACCGGGGAGCTGTTTTTT. Translation: CASSMGQGTGELFF.